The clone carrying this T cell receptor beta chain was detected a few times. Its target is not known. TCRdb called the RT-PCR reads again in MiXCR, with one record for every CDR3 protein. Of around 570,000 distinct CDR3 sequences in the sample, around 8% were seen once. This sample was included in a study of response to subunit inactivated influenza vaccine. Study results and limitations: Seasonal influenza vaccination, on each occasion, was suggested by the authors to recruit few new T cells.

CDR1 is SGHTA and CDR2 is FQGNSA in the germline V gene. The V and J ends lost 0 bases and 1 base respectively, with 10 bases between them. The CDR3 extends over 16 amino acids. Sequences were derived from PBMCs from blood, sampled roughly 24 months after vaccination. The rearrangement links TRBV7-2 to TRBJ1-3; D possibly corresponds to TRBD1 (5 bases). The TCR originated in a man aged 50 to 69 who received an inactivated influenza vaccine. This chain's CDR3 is CASSLAGAGSGNTIYF. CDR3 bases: TGTGCCAGCAGCTTAGCCGGGGCAGGGTCTGGAAACACCATATATTTT.